Presented here are 13 T cell receptor beta chains from one specimen sequenced in a study of T-cell memory formation after mild COVID-19. Using its own MiXCR run on the 5' RACE reads, TCRdb lists one record per CDR3 protein. The sample contains approximately 570,000 distinct CDR3 sequences, under 20% of which appear only once. The specimen sequenced was PBMCs or a T cell subset sorted from them (not recorded which). The receptors originated from an adult woman who had mild COVID-19 (a few samples of this study predate the infection). Cell type and time point are not known.

V gene TRBV20-1 combines with J gene TRBJ2-5; D is possibly TRBD2 (7 bases). The germline V gene has CDR1 DFQATT and CDR2 SNEGSKA (reference sequence). V was shortened by 6 bases and J by 4 bases, with 27 bases between the two germline ends. The CDR3 has 17 amino acids. This chain's CDR3 is CSARFTGGSGFGETQYF. CDR3 sequence (DNA): TGCAGTGCCCGCTTTACGGGGGGCTCGGGTTTCGGAGAGACCCAGTACTTC.

The chain recombines TRBV4-2 with TRBJ2-3; perhaps TRBD2 as D (7 bases). Germline V gene data show CDR1 as LGHNA and CDR2 as YNFKEQ. This CDR3 comprises 16 residues. V lost 0 bases, J lost 3 bases, and 13 bases lay in between. The chain's CDR3 is CASSQEGGGWTDTQYF. As DNA, the CDR3 is TGTGCCAGCAGCCAAGAGGGGGGGGGCTGGACAGATACGCAGTATTTT.

This clonotype was detected only a few times. The chain carries TRBV6-2 or TRBV6-3 and TRBJ2-5; possible D gene TRBD2, 6 bases. CDR3 size: 16 residues. V lost 4 bases and J 5 bases, leaving 20 bases between the germline ends. The V gene's germline CDR1 is MNHEY and CDR2 SVGEGT. The CDR3 loop reads CASSSRGGDVSETQYF. DNA of the CDR3: TGTGCCAGCAGTTCTAGGGGCGGGGATGTCTCGGAGACCCAGTACTTC.

The V gene is TRBV2, the J gene TRBJ2-3; D ambiguous. The CDR3 spans 11 residues. Germline CDR1 reads SNHLY; CDR2 reads FYNNEI. Trimming removed 8 bases at V and 1 base at J, with 4 bases between. DNA of the CDR3: TGTGCCAGCGCGGGCACAGATACGCAGTATTTT. Protein product: CASAGTDTQYF. Variable domain in full (rest from reference TRBV2 and TRBJ2-3): EPEVTQTPSHQVTQMGQEVILRCVPISNHLYFYWYRQILGQKVEFLVSFYNNEISEKSEIFDDQFSVERPDGSNFTLKIRSTKLEDSAMYFCASAGTDTQYFGPGTRLTVL.

V usage is TRBV15 and J usage is TRBJ1-6; D is unclear. There are 14 residues in the CDR3. Germline V lookup: CDR1 LNHNV, CDR2 YYDKDF (reference sequence). Trimming pared 3 bases from V and 10 bases from J, leaving 13 bases between. CDR3: CATSRGRGGSPLHF. In nucleotides, the CDR3 is TGTGCCACCAGCAGGGGCAGAGGAGGATCACCCCTCCACTTT. Complete variable domain (other parts from reference TRBV15 and TRBJ1-6): DAMVIQNPRYQVTQFGKPVTLSCSQTLNHNVMYWYQQKSSQAPKLLFHYYDKDFNNEADTPDNFQSRRPNTSFCFLDIRSPGLGDTAMYLCATSRGRGGSPLHFGNGTRLTVT.

This sequence joins TRBV6-5 and TRBJ2-1, with TRBD2 matching 12 bases. This CDR3 is 13 amino acids long. V shed 8 bases and J 8 bases; nucleotides not matched to a gene: 4. Germline CDR1 is MNHEY and CDR2 is SVGAGI. The CDR3, as DNA: TGTGCCAGCTCGACTAGCGGGAGATATGAGCAGTTCTTC. Protein: CASSTSGRYEQFF.

This clonotype was found once. J is TRBJ1-2 and V is TRBV12-3 or TRBV12-4; the D gene is possibly TRBD1 (5 bases). Trimming removed 3 bases from V and 6 bases from J, with 11 bases in between. This CDR3 region has 13 residues. The CDR3: CASSLWRGDGYTF. CDR3 DNA sequence: TGTGCCAGCAGTTTGTGGAGGGGCGATGGCTACACCTTC.

This chain uses TRBV24-1 with TRBJ2-7; a weak D match, TRBD2 (6 bases). Trimming left V 5 bases short and J 2 bases short, with 12 bases between. The CDR3 length is 14 residues. CDR1 KGHDR and CDR2 SFDVKD come from the germline V gene. The CDR3 sequence: CATSGGTATYEQYF. As DNA, the CDR3 is TGTGCCACCAGTGGGGGGACTGCCACCTACGAGCAGTACTTC.

The chain combines TRBV7-2 with TRBJ2-7; TRBD2 matches at 7 bases. With V trimmed by 3 bases and J by 1 base, 12 bases remained unmatched. CDR3 length equals 17 residues. CDR1 SGHTA and CDR2 FQGNSA come from the germline V gene. This chain's CDR3 is CASSLSFGGSRSYEQYF. CDR3 nucleotides: TGTGCCAGCAGCTTGAGTTTCGGCGGGAGTAGGTCCTACGAGCAGTACTTC.

This clonotype was counted between two and nine times. The V call is TRBV5-1, the J call TRBJ2-1; the D gene is possibly TRBD1 (7 bases). Per germline, CDR1 SGHRS and CDR2 YFSETQ. CDR3 length: 15 amino acids. Trimming shortened V by 10 bases and J by 7 bases, and 24 bases separated the two germline ends. CDR3 amino acids: CASSSSGGTENEQFF. DNA for the CDR3: TGCGCCTCCAGCTCTAGTGGGGGGACAGAAAATGAGCAGTTCTTC. Drawing the rest from reference TRBV5-1 and TRBJ2-1, the complete variable domain is KAGVTQTPRYLIKTRGQQVTLSCSPISGHRSVSWYQQTPGQGLQFLFEYFSETQRNKGNFPGRFSGRQFSNSRSEMNVSTLELGDSALYLCASSSSGGTENEQFFGPGTRLTVL.

This clonotype has just a few counts. The V gene is TRBV20-1, the J gene TRBJ2-5; possibly TRBD1 or TRBD2 for D (5 bases each). This CDR3 has 17 residues. CDR1 is DFQATT, CDR2 SNEGSKA, per germline (reference sequence). Trimming shortened V by 2 bases and J by 3 bases, and 22 bases separated the two germline ends. The CDR3: CSARYFKSGDREETQYF. For the CDR3, the DNA is TGCAGTGCTAGATATTTTAAGTCTGGGGACCGCGAAGAGACCCAGTACTTC.

This clonotype was counted a few times. This chain connects TRBV7-9 to TRBJ2-7; 9 bases are a match to TRBD1. J gave up 4 bases and V 6 bases, and 13 bases lay outside the gene matches. Germline assignment: CDR1 SEHNR and CDR2 FQNEAQ (reference sequence). CDR3 length equals 16 residues. CDR3: CASSPNPRDRAYEQYF. The CDR3 DNA reads as TGTGCCAGCAGTCCCAACCCCCGGGACAGGGCATACGAGCAGTACTTC.

The chain links TRBV20-1 to TRBJ2-7; TRBD2 matches 8 bases. CDR1 DFQATT and CDR2 SNEGSKA come from the germline V gene (reference sequence). V was clipped by 0 bases and J by 1 base; unmatched bases: 5. The CDR3 covers 15 residues. The CDR3 nucleotides read TGCAGTGCTAGAGACCGAGCGGGGGCGTCCTACGAGCAGTACTTC. It translates to CSARDRAGASYEQYF.